These 25 T cell receptor beta chains came from one sample sequenced in a study of Ad26.COV2.S vaccination and SARS-CoV-2 variants. Indicated treatment: roughly 20 received Ad26.COV2.S at low or high dose, single or two shots; roughly five received placebo; per-sample allocation not given. Vaccine and placebo recipients were sampled on day 63 after the first injection. Assay: immunoSEQ multiplex PCR; the TCRdb copy retains only in-frame clones and omits some. The data show around 340,000 clones, more than 85% seen once. Sample: peripheral blood, taken in a trial of Ad26.COV2.S vaccine versus placebo. These receptors were taken from a person aged 18-65 years who received the Ad26.COV2.S COVID-19 vaccine or a placebo.

This rearrangement joins TRBV5-1 to TRBJ1-1; tentatively, D is TRBD1 (5 bases). The V and J ends lost 6 bases and 1 base respectively, with 13 bases between them. The germline V gene has CDR1 SGHRS and CDR2 YFSETQ. CDR3 size: 14 residues. This chain's CDR3 is CASTKGLQNTEAFF. The CDR3 nucleotides are TGCGCCAGCACCAAGGGACTACAGAACACTGAAGCTTTCTTT.

About this clone itself: At the DNA level, this CDR3 is encoded by other sequences in the same sample as well. The chain couples TRBV5-1 to TRBJ1-3; D is ambiguous. Trimming stripped 0 bases from V and 0 bases from J, with 4 bases between. The CDR3 extends over 14 amino acids. Per the germline V gene, CDR1 is SGHRS and CDR2 is YFSETQ. The CDR3 DNA reads as TGCGCCAGCAGCTTGGGTGGCTCTGGAAACACCATATATTTT. Its protein is CASSLGGSGNTIYF. The full variable domain, its missing parts supplied by reference TRBV5-1 and TRBJ1-3, is KAGVTQTPRYLIKTRGQQVTLSCSPISGHRSVSWYQQTPGQGLQFLFEYFSETQRNKGNFPGRFSGRQFSNSRSEMNVSTLELGDSALYLCASSLGGSGNTIYFGEGSWLTVV.

The V gene is TRBV5-1, the J gene TRBJ2-1; TRBD1 aligns across 9 bases. CDR3 length: 16 amino acids. Trimming removed 4 bases from V and 8 bases from J; junction bases left unmatched: 13. Germline CDR1 SGHRS, CDR2 YFSETQ. CDR3 loop: CASSGTDRGFRDEQFF. CDR3 DNA sequence: TGCGCCAGCAGCGGGACGGACAGGGGTTTCAGGGATGAGCAGTTCTTC.

This clone came up a few times. The chain combines TRBV5-1 with TRBJ1-1; maybe TRBD1 (5 bases). CDR3 length: 13 residues. Germline V lookup: CDR1 SGHRS, CDR2 YFSETQ. The V and J ends lost 1 base and 4 bases respectively, with 8 bases between them. The chain's CDR3 is CASSLLGGTEAFF. CDR3 DNA: TGCGCCAGCAGCTTGCTGGGGGGCACTGAAGCTTTCTTT.

V usage is TRBV9 and J usage is TRBJ2-3; 16 bases map to TRBD2. The CDR3 extends over 18 amino acids. In germline, CDR1 is SGDLS, CDR2 YYNGEE. With V trimmed by 3 bases and J by 1 base, 5 bases remained unmatched. The CDR3 DNA follows: TGTGCCAGCAGCGCCGGGACTAGCGGGAGGGCCGGCACAGATACGCAGTATTTT. It codes for CASSAGTSGRAGTDTQYF.

This clone was seen only a few times. The chain couples TRBV18 to TRBJ1-3, with 7 bases lining up with TRBD1. Germline assignment: CDR1 KGHSH and CDR2 LQKENI. The length of the CDR3 is 15 residues. The V gene end was trimmed by 5 bases and the J gene end by 3 bases; junction bases not matched to a gene: 7. CDR3 sequence reads: CASSNGQESGNTIYF. CDR3 sequence (DNA): TGTGCCAGCTCAAACGGACAGGAGAGTGGAAACACCATATATTTT.

This chain links TRBV11-3 with TRBJ2-3; TRBD2 agrees at 7 bases. Germline values: CDR1 SGHNT, CDR2 YENEEA. This CDR3 spans 15 amino acids. After removal of 1 base from V and 3 bases from J, the junction contained 4 bases not matched to a gene. CDR3 in amino acids: CASSLGTRRTDTQYF. CDR3 bases: TGTGCCAGCAGCTTAGGGACTAGAAGGACAGATACGCAGTATTTT.

The V and J genes are TRBV13 and TRBJ1-3; D not resolved. The CDR3 spans 14 residues. CDR1 PRHDT and CDR2 FYEKMQ come from the germline V gene (reference sequence). The germline V and J ends were trimmed by 5 bases and 3 bases, with 11 bases remaining between them. CDR3 protein: CASSISRLGNTIYF. In nucleotides, the CDR3 is TGTGCCAGCAGCATCAGTAGGCTTGGAAACACCATATATTTT.

V usage is TRBV29-1 and J usage is TRBJ2-3; a weak D match, TRBD2 (5 bases). This CDR3 has 13 residues. Germline loops: CDR1 SQVTM, CDR2 ANQGSEA. V was trimmed by 7 bases and J by 3 bases, leaving 14 bases between them. The CDR3 DNA reads as TGCAGCGCGGCCGGGATCGGGACAGATACGCAGTATTTT. Protein product: CSAAGIGTDTQYF.

This chain joins TRBV9 and TRBJ2-2; TRBD2 aligns across 7 bases. Unmatched junction bases numbered 6, after V lost 4 bases and J lost 3 bases. The CDR3 is 15 residues long. Germline V lookup: CDR1 SGDLS, CDR2 YYNGEE. CDR3 in amino acids: CASSPRAGYTGELFF. The CDR3 bases are TGTGCCAGCAGCCCCCGAGCGGGATACACCGGGGAGCTGTTTTTT.

Written as DNA, the CDR3 is TGTGCCAGCAGACTAGGGGGCACAGATACGCAGTATTTT. Translation gives CASRLGGTDTQYF. The chain employs TRBV12-3 or TRBV12-4 and TRBJ2-3, with D perhaps being TRBD1 or TRBD2 (5 bases each). The CDR3 is 13 amino acids. Trimming took 6 bases from V and 1 from J, leaving 8 bases between them.

The gene calls are TRBV4-2 and TRBJ2-2; TRBD2 matches at 9 bases. V shed 1 base, J shed 1 base, and the junction held 4 bases outside the gene matches. The V gene's germline CDR1 is LGHNA and CDR2 YNFKEQ. CDR3 length: 17 amino acids. CDR3 sequence: CASSQGGLAKNTGELFF. CDR3 DNA: TGTGCCAGCAGCCAAGGAGGACTAGCGAAGAACACCGGGGAGCTGTTTTTT.

The V gene is TRBV11-2, the J gene TRBJ2-7, with 16 bases identical to TRBD2. The CDR3 extends over 15 amino acids. The J segment lost 5 bases and the V segment lost 4 bases, leaving 2 bases of the junction unmatched. The germline V gene has CDR1 SGHAT and CDR2 FQNNGV. CDR3 amino acids: CASSYGTSGRDEQYF. CDR3 nucleotides: TGTGCCAGCAGCTATGGGACTAGCGGGAGGGACGAGCAGTACTTC.

The chain is built from TRBV12-3 or TRBV12-4 and TRBJ2-7; 8 positions agree with TRBD2. The CDR3 consists of 13 residues. The V and J ends lost 8 bases and 0 bases, in that order; junction bases with no gene match: 3. In nucleotides, the CDR3 is TGTGCCAGCCGGGAGGGGAGCTCCTACGAGCAGTACTTC. It translates to CASREGSSYEQYF.

The J gene is TRBJ1-2, the V gene TRBV2; TRBD1 matches at 7 bases. Germline V lookup: CDR1 SNHLY, CDR2 FYNNEI. The trim removed 2 bases at V and 8 bases at J, leaving 11 bases unmatched. CDR3 length equals 15 residues. CDR3 amino acids: CASSEFEQGKGGYTF. The DNA for the CDR3 is TGTGCCAGCAGTGAATTCGAACAGGGGAAGGGAGGCTACACCTTC.

The chain recombines TRBV19 with TRBJ1-3; a possible D gene is TRBD1 (6 bases). The ends were cut back, 6 bases at V and 0 bases at J, with 15 bases in the middle. The V gene's germline CDR1 is LNHDA and CDR2 SQIVND (reference sequence). This CDR3 is 16 amino acids long. The CDR3 bases are TGTGCCAGTAGACTCGACAGGAGAGTCTCTGGAAACACCATATATTTT. It specifies CASRLDRRVSGNTIYF.

V gene TRBV5-4 combines with J gene TRBJ1-4; 7 bases line up with TRBD1. V gave up 4 bases and J gave up 5 bases; unmatched junction bases: 8. This CDR3 is built from 15 residues. Germline CDR1 reads SGHNT; CDR2 reads YYREEE (reference sequence). This CDR3 is CASSPRTGKNEKLFF. The CDR3 bases are TGTGCCAGCAGCCCGCGGACAGGCAAGAATGAAAAACTGTTTTTT. The whole variable domain, remainder taken from reference TRBV5-4 and TRBJ1-4, is ETGVTQSPTHLIKTRGQQVTLRCSSQSGHNTVSWYQQALGQGPQFIFQYYREEENGRGNFPPRFSGLQFPNYSSELNVNALELDDSALYLCASSPRTGKNEKLFFGSGTQLSVL.

The chain joins TRBV2 to TRBJ2-1; D is possibly TRBD1 (6 bases). The CDR3 consists of 14 residues. The V gene's germline CDR1 is SNHLY and CDR2 FYNNEI. Trimming removed 2 bases from V and 2 bases from J, with 7 bases in between. CDR3 amino acids: CASSERTAYNEQFF. CDR3 nucleotide sequence: TGTGCCAGCAGTGAACGGACAGCCTACAATGAGCAGTTCTTC.

The V gene is TRBV19, the J gene TRBJ2-1; maybe TRBD2 (6 bases). The CDR3 spans 14 residues. From germline, CDR1 is LNHDA and CDR2 SQIVND (reference sequence). Trimming removed 3 bases from V and 8 bases from J, with 14 bases in between. The CDR3 region has the DNA TGTGCCAGTAGTATGCGGGACCTTTTGGATGAGCAGTTCTTC. This translates into CASSMRDLLDEQFF.

This chain links TRBV5-8 with TRBJ2-2; possible D gene TRBD1, 6 bases. V gave up 5 bases and J gave up 6 bases, with 14 bases separating them. Germline V CDR1 and CDR2: SGHTS, YDEGEE. This CDR3 comprises 14 residues. The CDR3 spells CASSKLNRAGELFF. The DNA of the CDR3 is TGTGCCAGCAGTAAACTCAACAGGGCCGGGGAGCTGTTTTTT.

CDR3 nucleotides: TGTGCCAGCAGCTTATTTCCAGGGAAGAACACTGAAGCTTTCTTT. This translates into CASSLFPGKNTEAFF. This sequence joins TRBV11-2 and TRBJ1-1, with D possibly being TRBD1 (5 bases). Germline-derived CDR1 and CDR2 are SGHAT and FQNNGV. The CDR3 is 15 amino acids. Trimming stripped 2 bases from V and 1 base from J, with 11 bases between.

The chain links TRBV9 to TRBJ2-3; 7 bases fit TRBD1. CDR1 and CDR2 (germline): SGDLS, YYNGEE. With V trimmed by 4 bases and J by 6 bases, 11 bases remained unmatched. CDR3 length: 15 amino acids. CDR3 bases: TGTGCCAGCAGCCCCCCCGGTAGGGGGCTGGATACGCAGTATTTT. It specifies CASSPPGRGLDTQYF.

The rearrangement links TRBV9 to TRBJ1-1, with a tentative D call TRBD1 (5 bases). CDR3 length: 12 residues. Between the trimmed V and J ends, which lost 0 bases and 8 bases, there was a span of 8 bases. Germline CDR1 SGDLS, CDR2 YYNGEE. The CDR3 coding sequence is TGTGCCAGCAGCGTAGTTGGGGGAGAAGCTTTCTTT. Its translation: CASSVVGGEAFF. Drawing the rest from reference TRBV9 and TRBJ1-1, the complete variable domain is DSGVTQTPKHLITATGQRVTLRCSPRSGDLSVYWYQQSLDQGLQFLIQYYNGEERAKGNILERFSAQQFPDLHSELNLSSLELGDSALYFCASSVVGGEAFFGQGTRLTVV.

The CDR3 bases are TGTGCCAGTAGTGTAGGGGCTCCAAATTCACCCCTCCACTTT. It translates to CASSVGAPNSPLHF. The chain couples TRBV19 to TRBJ1-6; D might be TRBD1 (5 bases). Trimming shortened V by 5 bases and J by 7 bases, and 12 bases separated the two germline ends. Germline V lookup: CDR1 LNHDA, CDR2 SQIVND (reference sequence). There are 14 residues in the CDR3.

The chain recombines TRBV11-2 with TRBJ1-1; the D is unclear. Per the germline V gene, CDR1 is SGHAT and CDR2 is FQNNGV. This CDR3 comprises 14 residues. Trimming shortened V by 1 base and J by 4 bases, and 10 bases separated the two germline ends. The CDR3 loop is CASSLGHGFTEAFF. The DNA for the CDR3 is TGTGCCAGCAGCTTAGGTCATGGGTTCACTGAAGCTTTCTTT.